This entry features one T cell receptor (beta chain) sequence. Its antigen is still unknown. The data were obtained in a study of identical twins. Points from the study as a whole: Invariant MAIT and iNKT cells are populations that could partly confound zero-insertion analyses.

Via MiXCR, TCRdb re-called the 5' RACE reads, giving one row per CDR3 protein. The data show around 230,000 distinct CDR3 sequences, with 9.4% seen just once and roughly 5% held by the top ten. The CDR3 runs 16 residues. V dropped 3 bases and J dropped 1; count of bases not matched to a gene: 7. From germline, CDR1 is DFQATT and CDR2 SNEGSKA (reference sequence). The genes are TRBV20-1 and TRBJ2-3; 10 bases are shared with TRBD2. The sequenced sample consisted of memory (CD45RO+) T cells sorted from blood. This receptor was taken from a young woman in good health. The CDR3 loop reads CSASGVAGGRTDTQYF. CDR3 sequence (DNA): TGCAGTGCTAGCGGAGTAGCGGGGGGCCGCACAGATACGCAGTATTTT.